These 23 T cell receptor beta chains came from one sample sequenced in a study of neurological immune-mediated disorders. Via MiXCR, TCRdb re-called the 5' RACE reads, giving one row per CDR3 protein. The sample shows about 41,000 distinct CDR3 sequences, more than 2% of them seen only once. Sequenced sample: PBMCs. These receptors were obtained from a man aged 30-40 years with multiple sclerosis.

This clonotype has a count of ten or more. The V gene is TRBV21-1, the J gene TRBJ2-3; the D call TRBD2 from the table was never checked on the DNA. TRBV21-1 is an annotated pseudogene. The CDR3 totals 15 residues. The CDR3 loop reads CASSKGGRSTDTQYF. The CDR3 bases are TGTGCCAGCAGCAAAGGCGGGAGGAGCACAGATACGCAGTATTTT.

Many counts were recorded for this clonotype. This CDR3 is CASRPTGGPYEQYF. CDR3 DNA sequence: TGTGCCAGCAGACCCACGGGGGGACCCTACGAGCAGTACTTC. This chain uses TRBV6-5 with TRBJ2-7, with 7 bases matching TRBD2. This CDR3 has 14 residues. CDR1 is MNHEY and CDR2 is SVGAGI in the germline V gene. J lost 2 bases, V lost 6 bases, and 7 bases had no gene match.

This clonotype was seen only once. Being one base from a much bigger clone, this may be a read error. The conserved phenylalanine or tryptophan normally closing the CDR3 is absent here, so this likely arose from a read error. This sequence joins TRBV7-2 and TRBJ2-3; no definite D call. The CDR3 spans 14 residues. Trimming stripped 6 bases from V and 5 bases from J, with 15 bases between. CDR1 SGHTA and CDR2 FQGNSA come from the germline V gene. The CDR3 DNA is TGTGCCAGCAGTCCTGTCCTGGTTGGAGATACGCAGTATCTT. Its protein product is CASSPVLVGDTQYL.

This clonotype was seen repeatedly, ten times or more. The CDR3 loop reads CASSPGTRNYGYTF. CDR3 nucleotide sequence: TGCGCCAGCAGCCCTGGGACACGTAACTATGGCTACACCTTC. The chain uses TRBV5-1 and TRBJ1-2, with D maybe TRBD1 (6 bases). With 4 bases removed from V and 1 base from J, the gap between germline ends came to 11 bases. Germline lookup yields CDR1 SGHRS and CDR2 YFSETQ. There are 14 residues in the CDR3.

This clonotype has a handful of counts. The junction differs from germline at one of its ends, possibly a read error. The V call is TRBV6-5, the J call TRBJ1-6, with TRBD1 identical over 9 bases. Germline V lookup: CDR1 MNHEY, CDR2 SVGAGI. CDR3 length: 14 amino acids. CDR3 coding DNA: TGTGCCAGCAGTCGGGACAGGGTTCGTTCAACCCTCAACTTT. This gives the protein CASSRDRVRSTLNF.

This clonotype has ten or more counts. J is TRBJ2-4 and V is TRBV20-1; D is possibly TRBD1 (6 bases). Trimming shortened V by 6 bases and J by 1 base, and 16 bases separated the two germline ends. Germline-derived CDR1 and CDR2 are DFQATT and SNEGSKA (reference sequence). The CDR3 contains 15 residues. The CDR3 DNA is TGCAGTGCACCCGGACAGTCCCGGGCCAAAAACATTCAGTACTTC. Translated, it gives CSAPGQSRAKNIQYF.

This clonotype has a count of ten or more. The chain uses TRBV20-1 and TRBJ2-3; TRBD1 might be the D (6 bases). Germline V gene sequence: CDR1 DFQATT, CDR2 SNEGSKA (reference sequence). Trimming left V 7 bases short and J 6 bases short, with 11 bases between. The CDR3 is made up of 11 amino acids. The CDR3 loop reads CSGGHMDTQYF. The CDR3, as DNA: TGCAGTGGGGGGCACATGGATACGCAGTATTTT.

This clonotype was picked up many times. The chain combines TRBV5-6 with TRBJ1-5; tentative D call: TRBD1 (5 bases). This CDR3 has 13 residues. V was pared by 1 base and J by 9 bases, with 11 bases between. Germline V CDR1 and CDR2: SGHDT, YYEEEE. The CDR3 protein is CASSLTLGGPQHF. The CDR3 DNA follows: TGTGCCAGCAGCTTGACGTTGGGGGGGCCCCAGCATTTT.

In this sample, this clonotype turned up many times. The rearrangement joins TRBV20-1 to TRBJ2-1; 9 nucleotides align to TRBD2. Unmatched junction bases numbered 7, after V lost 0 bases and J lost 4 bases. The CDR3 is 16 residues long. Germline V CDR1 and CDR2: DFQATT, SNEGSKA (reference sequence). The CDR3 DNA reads TGCAGTGCTAGAGATCCCTCCGGACTAGCGTACAATGAGCAGTTCTTC. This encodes CSARDPSGLAYNEQFF.

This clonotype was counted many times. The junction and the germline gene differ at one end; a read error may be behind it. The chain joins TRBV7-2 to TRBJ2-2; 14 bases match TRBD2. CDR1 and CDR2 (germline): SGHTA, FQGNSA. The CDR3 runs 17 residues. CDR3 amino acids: CASSLGLAGGNTGELFF. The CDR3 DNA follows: TGCGCCAGCAGCCTAGGACTAGCGGGAGGGAACACCGGGGAGCTGTTTTTT. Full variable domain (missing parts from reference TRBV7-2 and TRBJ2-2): GAGVSQSPSNKVTEKGKDVELRCDPISGHTALYWYRQSLGQGLEFLIYFQGNSAPDKSGLPSDRFSAERTGGSVSTLTIQRTQQEDSAVYLCASSLGLAGGNTGELFFGEGSRLTVL.

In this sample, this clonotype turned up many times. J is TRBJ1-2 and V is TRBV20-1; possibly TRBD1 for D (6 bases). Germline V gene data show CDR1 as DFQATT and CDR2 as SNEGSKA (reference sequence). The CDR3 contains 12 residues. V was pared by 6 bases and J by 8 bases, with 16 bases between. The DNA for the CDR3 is TGCAGTGCCGGTGGGGGGGCAGCCGGCTACACCTTC. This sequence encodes CSAGGGAAGYTF.

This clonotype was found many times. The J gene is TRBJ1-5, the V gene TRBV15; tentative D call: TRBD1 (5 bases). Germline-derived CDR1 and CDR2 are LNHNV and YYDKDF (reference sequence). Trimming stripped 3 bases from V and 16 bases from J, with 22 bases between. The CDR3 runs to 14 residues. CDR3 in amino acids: CATSSPSKAEGHHF. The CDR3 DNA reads TGTGCCACCAGCAGTCCCTCTAAGGCGGAGGGGCATCATTTT.

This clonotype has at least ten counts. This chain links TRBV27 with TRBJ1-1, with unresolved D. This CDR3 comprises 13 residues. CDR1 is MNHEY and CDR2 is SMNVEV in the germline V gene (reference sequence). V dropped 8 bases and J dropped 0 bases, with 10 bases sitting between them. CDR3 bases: TGTGCCAGCGCGGGAAACATGAACACTGAAGCTTTCTTT. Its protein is CASAGNMNTEAFF.

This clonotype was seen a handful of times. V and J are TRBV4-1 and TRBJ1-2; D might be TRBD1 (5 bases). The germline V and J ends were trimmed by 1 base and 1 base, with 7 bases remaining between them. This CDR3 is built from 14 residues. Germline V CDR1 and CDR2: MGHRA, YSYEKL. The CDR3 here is CASSQGQLNYGYTF. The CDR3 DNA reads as TGCGCCAGCAGCCAAGGACAGCTTAACTATGGCTACACCTTC.

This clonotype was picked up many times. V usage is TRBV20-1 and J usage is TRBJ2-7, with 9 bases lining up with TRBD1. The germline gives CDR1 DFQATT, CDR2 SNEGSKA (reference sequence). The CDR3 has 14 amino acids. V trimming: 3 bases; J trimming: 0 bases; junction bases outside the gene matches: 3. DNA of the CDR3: TGCAGTGCTAGCACAGGGGGCGACTCCTACGAGCAGTACTTC. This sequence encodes CSASTGGDSYEQYF.

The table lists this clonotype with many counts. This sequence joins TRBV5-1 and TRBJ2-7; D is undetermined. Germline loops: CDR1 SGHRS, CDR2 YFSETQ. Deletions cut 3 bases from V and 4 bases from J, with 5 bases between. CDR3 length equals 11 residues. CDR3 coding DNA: TGCGCCAGCAGCTCGCCTTACGAGCAGTACTTC. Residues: CASSSPYEQYF.

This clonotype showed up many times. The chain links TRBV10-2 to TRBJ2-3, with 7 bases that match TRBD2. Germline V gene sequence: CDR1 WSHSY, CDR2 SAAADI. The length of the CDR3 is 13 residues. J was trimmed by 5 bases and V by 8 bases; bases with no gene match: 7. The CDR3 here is CASGTIPQDTQYF. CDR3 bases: TGCGCCAGCGGGACTATCCCCCAAGATACGCAGTATTTT.

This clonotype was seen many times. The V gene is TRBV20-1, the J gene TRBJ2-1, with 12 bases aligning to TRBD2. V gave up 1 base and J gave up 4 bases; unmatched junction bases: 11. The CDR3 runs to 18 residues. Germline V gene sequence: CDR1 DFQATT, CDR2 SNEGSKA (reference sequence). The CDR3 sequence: CSARATSGGPLVYNEQFF. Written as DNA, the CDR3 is TGCAGTGCTAGAGCAACTAGCGGGGGGCCCTTAGTTTACAATGAGCAGTTCTTC.

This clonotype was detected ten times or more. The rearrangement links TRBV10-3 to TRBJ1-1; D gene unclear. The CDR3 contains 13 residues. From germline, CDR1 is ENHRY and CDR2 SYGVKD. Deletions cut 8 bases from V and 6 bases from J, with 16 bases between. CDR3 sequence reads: CAIAGLDGAEAFF. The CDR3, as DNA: TGTGCCATCGCCGGCCTGGATGGGGCTGAAGCTTTCTTT.

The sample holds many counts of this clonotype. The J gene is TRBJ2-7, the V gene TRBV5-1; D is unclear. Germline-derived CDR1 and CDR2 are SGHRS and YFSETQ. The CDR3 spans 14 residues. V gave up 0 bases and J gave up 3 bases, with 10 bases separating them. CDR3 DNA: TGCGCCAGCAGCTTGGTGGACGGAGACTACGAGCAGTACTTC. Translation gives CASSLVDGDYEQYF.

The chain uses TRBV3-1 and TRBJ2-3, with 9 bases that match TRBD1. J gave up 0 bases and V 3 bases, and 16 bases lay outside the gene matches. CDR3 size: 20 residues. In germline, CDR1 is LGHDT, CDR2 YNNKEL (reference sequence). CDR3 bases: TGTGCCAGCAGCCAGTTCCAACACAGGGGGCCGGGAATGAGCACAGATACGCAGTATTTT. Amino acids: CASSQFQHRGPGMSTDTQYF.

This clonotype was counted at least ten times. CDR3 coding DNA: TGTGCCAGCAGCTATTCGTCGAGGGAGGGGTACTACGAGCAGTACTTC. It codes for CASSYSSREGYYEQYF. This rearrangement joins TRBV5-5 to TRBJ2-7; the match to TRBD2 covers 7 bases. From germline, CDR1 is SGHKS and CDR2 YYEKEE (reference sequence). The CDR3 contains 16 residues. Germline trimming cut 3 bases from V and 3 bases from J; bases unmatched to any gene: 12.

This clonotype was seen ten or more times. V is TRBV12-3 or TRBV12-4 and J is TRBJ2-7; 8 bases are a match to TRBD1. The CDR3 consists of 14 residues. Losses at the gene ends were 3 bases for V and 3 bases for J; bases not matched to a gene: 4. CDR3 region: CASSLSGGLYEQYF. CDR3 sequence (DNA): TGTGCCAGCAGTTTGTCAGGGGGCCTCTACGAGCAGTACTTC.